This TCR beta chain was documented in a study of shared clonotypes between healthy human individuals. Deep-level assay runs were performed. Ten immunoSEQ deep assay plates were used by the authors to sequence unsorted PBMC DNA. TCRdb's copy holds only in-frame clones and misses some; the assay was immunoSEQ multiplex PCR. Of approximately 480,000 clones listed, almost 80% are singletons. Study observations and caveats: Sampling included only blood; tissue repertoires likely differ. The study drew on few donors, limiting represented genetic and exposure-history diversity.

On this clone: Its antigen remains unknown.

The germline gives CDR1 MGHRA, CDR2 YSYEKL. The CDR3 has 17 residues. Trimming pared 0 bases from V and 0 bases from J, leaving 14 bases between. The chain carries TRBV4-1 and TRBJ1-2; D ambiguous. This TCR was recovered from a woman aged 40 to 50 in good health. Some clones in this sample may be carry-over from other donors' samples. Sequencing was carried out using PBMCs. The CDR3 DNA reads TGCGCCAGCAGCCAAGAATGGGCCCCGTTAGCTAACTATGGCTACACCTTC. This encodes CASSQEWAPLANYGYTF.